Reported below is one TCR beta chain. The antigen is unknown. This sample is part of a study of long-term antiretroviral therapy in people with HIV. Findings and limits, study-wide: Clones expanded before ART dominated the repertoire at all time points.

Researchers ran immunoSEQ v3.0 at survey level. Libraries were prepared by immunoSEQ multiplex PCR; TCRdb keeps only in-frame clonotypes and omits some of them. This sample carries some 25,000 clones, more than 65% of them seen once, and the ten largest clones take around 2%. Germline loops: CDR1 MNHEY, CDR2 SMNVEV (reference sequence). CDR3 length: 15 amino acids. Trimming removed 5 bases from V and 0 bases from J, with 10 bases in between. The chain couples TRBV27 to TRBJ1-4; D is unresolved. The TCR originated in a middle-aged man with HIV. Material: unsorted PBMCs, obtained 3 years after starting antiretroviral therapy. The CDR3 coding sequence is TGTGCCAGCAGTATCTACTTTGCAACTAATGAAAAACTGTTTTTT. Translated, it gives CASSIYFATNEKLFF.